A selection of T cell receptor beta chains follows, all from one sample in a study of neoadjuvant nivolumab and ipilimumab in lung cancer. The protocol was immunoSEQ multiplex PCR, while the TCRdb copy is restricted to in-frame clones and leaves out a portion. The table records over 20,000 clones, roughly four fifths of them present only once. The sequences come from tumor tissue, collected after neoadjuvant nivolumab, alone or with ipilimumab, at or shortly before surgery. Receptor source: an adult with non-small cell lung cancer. The CDR3 runs from the conserved cysteine through the conserved F or W. A D gene is named only where the DNA matches it firmly. Clone sizes are given selectively: once, few, many, or a class where the clone is expanded.

j_call clone_size v_call d_call cdr3_nt cdr3_aa
TRBJ2-5 - TRBV5-1 - TGCGCCAGCAGCTCGTGGGAGACCCAGTACTTC CASSSWETQYF
TRBJ1-2 - TRBV6-1 - TGTGCCAGCAGTGATGTAGGCCAGCCTAACTATGGCTACACCTTC CASSDVGQPNYGYTF
TRBJ2-1 - TRBV5-1 - TGCGCCAGCACCCGTCCTCTGGAGGGCTCCTACAATGAGCAGTTCTTC CASTRPLEGSYNEQFF
TRBJ1-1 few TRBV29-1 - TGCAGCGTTGACCTCCTTCCGCGGCCTGAAGCTTTCTTT CSVDLLPRPEAFF
TRBJ2-6 - TRBV5-1 - TGCGCCAGCAGCGGCTCAGGGGGGGGCTCTGGGGCCAACGTCCTGACTTTC CASSGSGGGSGANVLTF
TRBJ2-7 few TRBV10-1 - TGCGCCAGTCGGGCGGACGTCGGTTCCCACGAGCAGTACTTC CASRADVGSHEQYF
TRBJ2-7 - TRBV11-2 TRBD1 TGTGCCAGCAGCTATATTCCGGGACAGTCCTACGAGCAGTACTTC CASSYIPGQSYEQYF
TRBJ2-7 few TRBV18 - TGTGCCAGCTCCCCAGTCTTGGGGAGCGACGAGCAGTACTTC CASSPVLGSDEQYF
TRBJ2-2 - TRBV11-2 - TGTGCCAGCAGCTTAGTGGCCGGGACGGCCAACACCGGGGAGCTGTTTTTT CASSLVAGTANTGELFF
TRBJ1-3 - TRBV6-5 - TGTGCCAGCATCTCCTCTGGAAACACCATATATTTT CASISSGNTIYF